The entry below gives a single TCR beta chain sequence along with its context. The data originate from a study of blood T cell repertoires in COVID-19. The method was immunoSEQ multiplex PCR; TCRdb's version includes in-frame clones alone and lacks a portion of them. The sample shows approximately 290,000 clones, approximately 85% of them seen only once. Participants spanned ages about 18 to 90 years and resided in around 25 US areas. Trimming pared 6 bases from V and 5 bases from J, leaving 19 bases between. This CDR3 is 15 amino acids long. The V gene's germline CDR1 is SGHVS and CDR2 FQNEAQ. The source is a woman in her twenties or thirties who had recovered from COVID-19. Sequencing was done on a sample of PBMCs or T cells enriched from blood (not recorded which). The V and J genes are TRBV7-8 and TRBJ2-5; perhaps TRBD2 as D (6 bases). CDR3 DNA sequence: TGTGCCAGCAGGGTTAACGTGATGGGAGGCGAGACCCAGTACTTC. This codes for CASRVNVMGGETQYF. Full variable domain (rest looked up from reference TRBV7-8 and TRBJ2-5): GAGVSQSPRYKVAKRGQDVALRCDPISGHVSLFWYQQALGQGPEFLTYFQNEAQLDKSGLPSDRFFAERPEGSVSTLKIQRTQQEDSAVYLCASRVNVMGGETQYFGPGTRLLVL.